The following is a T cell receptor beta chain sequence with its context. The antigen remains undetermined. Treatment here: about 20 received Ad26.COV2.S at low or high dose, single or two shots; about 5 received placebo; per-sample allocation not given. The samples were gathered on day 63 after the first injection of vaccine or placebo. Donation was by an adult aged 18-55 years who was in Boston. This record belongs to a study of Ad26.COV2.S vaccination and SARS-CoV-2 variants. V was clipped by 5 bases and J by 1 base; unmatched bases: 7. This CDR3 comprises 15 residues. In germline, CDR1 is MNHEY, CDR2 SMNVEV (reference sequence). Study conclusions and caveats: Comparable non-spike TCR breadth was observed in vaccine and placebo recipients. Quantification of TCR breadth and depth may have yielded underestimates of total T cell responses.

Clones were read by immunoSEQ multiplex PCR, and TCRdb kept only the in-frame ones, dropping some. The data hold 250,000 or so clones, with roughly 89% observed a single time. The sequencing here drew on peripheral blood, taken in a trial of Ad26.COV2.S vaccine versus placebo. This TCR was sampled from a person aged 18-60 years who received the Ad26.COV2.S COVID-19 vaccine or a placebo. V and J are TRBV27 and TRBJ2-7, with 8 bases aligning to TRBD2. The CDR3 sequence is CASSRSGKGSYEQYV. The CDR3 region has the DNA TGTGCCAGCAGTCGTAGCGGGAAAGGGTCCTACGAGCAGTACGTC.